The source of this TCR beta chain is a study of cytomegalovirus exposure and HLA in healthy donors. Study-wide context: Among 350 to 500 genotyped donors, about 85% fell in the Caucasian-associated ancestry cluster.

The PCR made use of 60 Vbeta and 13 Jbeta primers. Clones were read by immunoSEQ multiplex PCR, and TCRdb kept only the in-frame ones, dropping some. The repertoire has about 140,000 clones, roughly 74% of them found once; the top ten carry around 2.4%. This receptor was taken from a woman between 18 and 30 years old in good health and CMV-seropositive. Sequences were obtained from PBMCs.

CDR3 amino acids: CASSLGGGLATEAFF. Here the CDR3 DNA reads TGTGCCAGCAGCTTAGGGGGGGGGCTCGCCACTGAAGCTTTCTTT. The J gene is TRBJ1-1, the V gene TRBV13; weak D call: TRBD1 (6 bases). CDR3 length equals 15 residues. V was pared by 0 bases and J by 4 bases, with 12 bases between. Germline V gene lookup returns CDR1 PRHDT and CDR2 FYEKMQ (reference sequence).